This T cell receptor beta chain was identified in a study of shared clonotypes between healthy human individuals. Caucasian adults residing in Nashville, Tennessee made up all the donors. Memory CD4+ cells were the fraction left after CD45RA+ naive selection. The sample holds one count of this clone. Its antigen remains unidentified. In the original workflow: Junction-only sequences without quality scores were provided by ImmunoSEQ, so filtering was different. Generated by immunoSEQ multiplex PCR, the TCRdb table keeps only in-frame clones and is missing some. That table supplies the V and J calls and clone size; D and trimming were determined from the DNA. This sample has roughly 2 million clones, with almost 96% found just once. Study-wide points: Across a few donors, naive CD4 shared around 5%, naive CD8 around 4%, memory CD4 more than 2%, memory CD8 about 0.38%.

What was sequenced was naive CD4+ T cells sorted from blood. The sample's subset: CD45RA+ positively selected. The origin of this receptor is a man aged 18 to 29 in good health.

CDR3 DNA: TGTGCCAGCAGCTCCTGGGACAGGGAGGACCAGCCCCAGCATTTT. Its translation: CASSSWDREDQPQHF. The chain employs TRBV5-8 and TRBJ1-5; 9 nucleotides agree with TRBD1. Germline assignment: CDR1 SGHTS and CDR2 YDEGEE. The CDR3 length is 15 residues. The V segment lost 3 bases and the J segment 7 bases; nucleotides outside the gene matches: 8.